This passage covers 8 T cell receptor beta chains from one sample sequenced in a study of blood T cell repertoires in COVID-19. Profiling relied on immunoSEQ multiplex PCR, and the TCRdb table lists in-frame clones only, not all of them. This table has approximately 160,000 clones, 70% to 90% appearing once. The sequenced material came from peripheral blood. These TCRs come from a man in his 60s with COVID-19, enrolled during active disease.

The J gene is TRBJ1-6, the V gene TRBV24-1; weak D call: TRBD1 (5 bases). This CDR3 comprises 18 residues. CDR1 and CDR2 from the germline V gene are KGHDR and SFDVKD. V lost 2 bases to trimming and J lost 0 bases, with 13 bases between them. The CDR3 DNA sequence: TGTGCCACCAGTGATTGGGGGGGGGAAAGCTCCTATAATTCACCCCTCCACTTT. This gives the protein CATSDWGGESSYNSPLHF.

The CDR3 DNA follows: TGTGCCAGCAGTCCCGCCAGGGTAGGAGAGACCCAGTACTTC. It is translated as CASSPARVGETQYF. The chain carries TRBV28 and TRBJ2-5; weak D call: TRBD1 (5 bases). The V and J ends lost 5 bases and 4 bases respectively, with 14 bases between them. Germline CDR1 is MDHEN and CDR2 is SYDVKM. The CDR3 sequence is 14 residues long.

The J gene is TRBJ2-7, the V gene TRBV5-1, with TRBD1 matching 10 bases. V lost 0 bases and J lost 4; bases outside the gene matches: 4. The CDR3 runs 15 residues. Germline values: CDR1 SGHRS, CDR2 YFSETQ. The chain's CDR3 is CASSLGGGQGYEQYF. Here the CDR3 DNA reads TGCGCCAGCAGCTTGGGAGGGGGACAGGGGTACGAGCAGTACTTC.

This clone was observed a few times. The chain combines TRBV7-9 with TRBJ1-4; tentative D call: TRBD1 (5 bases). The CDR3 has 13 amino acids. CDR1 and CDR2 from the germline V gene are SEHNR and FQNEAQ (reference sequence). V was clipped by 9 bases and J by 7 bases, with 15 bases between them. CDR3 coding DNA: TGTGCCAGGATCGACAGCCCCAGTGAAAAACTGTTTTTT. Its protein product is CARIDSPSEKLFF.

The chain joins TRBV11-2 to TRBJ1-1; D gene ambiguous. The V end lost 3 bases, the J end lost 1 base, and 9 bases lay between the germline ends. Germline V gives CDR1 SGHAT, CDR2 FQNNGV. The CDR3 is 14 residues long. CDR3 bases: TGTGCCAGCAGCTTCCTTGAGCAGAACACTGAAGCTTTCTTT. Encoded protein: CASSFLEQNTEAFF.

The chain is built from TRBV27 and TRBJ1-3, with D possibly being TRBD1 (5 bases). Germline values: CDR1 MNHEY, CDR2 SMNVEV (reference sequence). The CDR3 is 14 residues long. V lost 7 bases, J lost 4 bases, and 14 bases lay in between. Here the CDR3 reads CASKTAPDGNTIYF. The CDR3 DNA is TGTGCCAGCAAGACAGCCCCTGACGGAAACACCATATATTTT.

The CDR3 region is CASSLSGVHNQPQHF. As DNA, the CDR3 is TGTGCCAGCAGTTTATCAGGGGTCCACAATCAGCCCCAGCATTTT. The V and J genes are TRBV28 and TRBJ1-5; TRBD1 might be the D (6 bases). With 1 base removed from V and 3 bases from J, the gap between germline ends came to 10 bases. Germline CDR1 is MDHEN and CDR2 is SYDVKM. The CDR3 has 15 residues.

The chain carries TRBV9 and TRBJ2-3; the D gene is possibly TRBD2 (6 bases). Germline values: CDR1 SGDLS, CDR2 YYNGEE. This CDR3 spans 15 amino acids. V was cut by 4 bases and J by 2 bases, with 14 bases left in between. CDR3: CASSIGTANTDTQYF. CDR3 DNA: TGTGCCAGCAGCATCGGGACTGCTAACACAGATACGCAGTATTTT.